This T cell receptor (beta chain) was recovered during a study of cytomegalovirus exposure and HLA in healthy donors. Both 60 Vbeta primers and 13 Jbeta primers went into the PCR. Using immunoSEQ multiplex PCR, the repertoire was profiled, and TCRdb retains in-frame clones only, with some absent. The top ten hold 2% to 2.5% of the sample, which has roughly 150,000 clones, over 80% seen once. Points from the study as a whole: It was reportedly the case that the classifier diagnosed cytomegalovirus status with high specificity and sensitivity.

V was pared by 5 bases and J by 8 bases, with 15 bases between. The CDR3 consists of 14 residues. Germline V lookup: CDR1 SGHVS, CDR2 FQNEAQ. Points on this clone: Its specificity is unknown.

The V and J genes are TRBV7-8 and TRBJ1-4; the D gene is possibly TRBD1 (5 bases). The sequencing input was PBMCs. This clonotype was obtained from a male donor in good health and CMV-seronegative. CDR3 nucleotide sequence: TGTGCCAGCAGCCCCACCAGGGTACGGGAAAAACTGTTTTTT. This sequence encodes CASSPTRVREKLFF.